The 21 T cell receptor beta chains given below trace back to one sample, sequenced in a study of T cell responses to AZD1222 COVID-19 vaccine. Generated by immunoSEQ multiplex PCR, the TCRdb table keeps only in-frame clones and is missing some. The sample comprises approximately 80,000 clones, approximately 85% of which are singletons, and roughly 10% rests with the top ten. This material consisted of peripheral blood, taken 28 days after the second AZD1222 dose. Receptors were obtained from an adult who received the AZD1222 COVID-19 vaccine.

The rearrangement uses TRBV9 and TRBJ1-2, with 7 bases matching TRBD1. J was trimmed by 8 bases and V by 0 bases; bases with no gene match: 4. This CDR3 is 13 amino acids long. Per the germline V gene, CDR1 is SGDLS and CDR2 is YYNGEE. CDR3: CASSVVTGEGYTF. Here the CDR3 DNA reads TGTGCCAGCAGCGTAGTAACAGGGGAAGGCTACACCTTC. The entire variable domain, with the rest obtained from reference TRBV9 and TRBJ1-2, is as follows: DSGVTQTPKHLITATGQRVTLRCSPRSGDLSVYWYQQSLDQGLQFLIQYYNGEERAKGNILERFSAQQFPDLHSELNLSSLELGDSALYFCASSVVTGEGYTFGSGTRLTVV.

The rearrangement joins TRBV6-5 to TRBJ1-2, with a possible D match to TRBD1 (5 bases). The V end lost 2 bases, the J end lost 4 bases, and 8 bases lay between the germline ends. Germline CDR1 reads MNHEY; CDR2 reads SVGAGI. This CDR3 comprises 13 residues. CDR3 loop: CASSYRQGYGYTF. The CDR3 DNA is TGTGCCAGCAGTTACAGGCAGGGCTATGGCTACACCTTC.

V usage is TRBV19 and J usage is TRBJ1-5, with D possibly matching TRBD1 (6 bases). The CDR3 length is 15 residues. Germline V gene lookup returns CDR1 LNHDA and CDR2 SQIVND (reference sequence). The V gene lost 4 bases and the J gene lost 0 bases, with 10 bases spanning the gap. As DNA, the CDR3 is TGTGCCAGTAGTACGACAGGATATAGCAATCAGCCCCAGCATTTT. Its translation is CASSTTGYSNQPQHF.

The rearrangement uses TRBV18 and TRBJ2-1, with D hard to call. Trimming stripped 3 bases from V and 6 bases from J, with 12 bases between. Germline lookup yields CDR1 KGHSH and CDR2 LQKENI. The CDR3 covers 14 residues. The DNA of the CDR3 is TGTGCCAGCTCACCTCTCGGGTTGGCCAATGAGCAGTTCTTC. Amino acids: CASSPLGLANEQFF. Looking up the rest from reference TRBV18 and TRBJ2-1 gives the full variable domain: NAGVMQNPRHLVRRRGQEARLRCSPMKGHSHVYWYRQLPEEGLKFMVYLQKENIIDESGMPKERFSAEFPKEGPSILRIQQVVRGDSAAYFCASSPLGLANEQFFGPGTRLTVL.

This chain links TRBV7-2 with TRBJ2-2; D may be TRBD1 (5 bases). The CDR3 extends over 15 amino acids. V dropped 1 base and J dropped 7 bases, with 13 bases sitting between them. Germline values: CDR1 SGHTA, CDR2 FQGNSA. The CDR3 is CASSLGRLGHGELFF. CDR3 DNA sequence: TGTGCCAGCAGCTTAGGTCGGTTAGGACACGGGGAGCTGTTTTTT.

The genes are TRBV9 and TRBJ1-3; unclear D gene. V lost 0 bases and J lost 0, with 13 bases in between. CDR1 is SGDLS and CDR2 is YYNGEE in the germline V gene. This CDR3 has 17 amino acids. The CDR3 here is CASSVDGEPRSGNTIYF. The CDR3 DNA reads as TGTGCCAGCAGCGTAGACGGGGAACCCCGCTCTGGAAACACCATATATTTT.

The chain combines TRBV7-2 with TRBJ1-6; D not resolved. The V end was cut by 5 bases, the J end by 10 bases, with 18 bases between. The germline V gene has CDR1 SGHTA and CDR2 FQGNSA. The CDR3 is made up of 15 amino acids. The CDR3 DNA is TGTGCCAGCAGCCCACCCCCACGGGGAGGATCACCCCTCCACTTT. Translated: CASSPPPRGGSPLHF. Together with reference TRBV7-2 and TRBJ1-6, the CDR3 gives the full variable domain: GAGVSQSPSNKVTEKGKDVELRCDPISGHTALYWYRQSLGQGLEFLIYFQGNSAPDKSGLPSDRFSAERTGGSVSTLTIQRTQQEDSAVYLCASSPPPRGGSPLHFGNGTRLTVT.

This chain links TRBV28 with TRBJ2-7; TRBD2 matches at 7 bases. The germline V gene encodes CDR1 MDHEN and CDR2 SYDVKM. The CDR3 length is 16 residues. V dropped 3 bases and J dropped 0; count of bases not matched to a gene: 8. The CDR3 DNA is TGTGCCAGCAGTTTTTTTGGGAGGGACTTCTCCTACGAGCAGTACTTC. Its translation is CASSFFGRDFSYEQYF.

V usage is TRBV5-1 and J usage is TRBJ2-3; tentatively, D is TRBD1 or TRBD2 (7 bases each). V lost 4 bases, J lost 5 bases, and 17 bases lay in between. This CDR3 is 15 amino acids long. Germline loops: CDR1 SGHRS, CDR2 YFSETQ. The CDR3: CASSIGEGAIDTQYF. The CDR3 region has the DNA TGCGCCAGCAGCATTGGGGAGGGGGCTATAGATACGCAGTATTTT.

This clone was seen a single time. The chain carries TRBV7-9 and TRBJ2-2; D is undetermined. Germline CDR1 is SEHNR and CDR2 is FQNEAQ (reference sequence). V dropped 3 bases and J dropped 3 bases, with 2 bases sitting between them. This CDR3 region has 12 residues. CDR3 amino acids: CASSFHTGELFF. DNA of the CDR3: TGTGCCAGCAGCTTCCACACCGGGGAGCTGTTTTTT.

This chain uses TRBV7-9 with TRBJ2-1; 11 positions agree with TRBD2. The germline V gene encodes CDR1 SEHNR and CDR2 FQNEAQ (reference sequence). The CDR3 has 16 residues. V lost 5 bases and J lost 7; bases outside the gene matches: 10. The CDR3 sequence: CASSPPRASGGNEQFF. CDR3 nucleotides: TGTGCCAGCAGCCCCCCTCGGGCTAGCGGGGGGAATGAGCAGTTCTTC.

CDR3 amino acids: CATLLGGRSNQPQHF. The CDR3 DNA reads TGTGCCACCCTACTGGGGGGACGGAGCAATCAGCCCCAGCATTTT. The J gene is TRBJ1-5, the V gene TRBV24-1; D is perhaps TRBD1 (5 bases). Trimming left V 9 bases short and J 1 base short, with 15 bases between. Looked up from germline, CDR1 is KGHDR and CDR2 is SFDVKD. The CDR3 totals 15 residues.

J is TRBJ2-2 and V is TRBV5-4; D gene ambiguous. This CDR3 spans 14 amino acids. Looked up from germline, CDR1 is SGHNT and CDR2 is YYREEE (reference sequence). The V gene lost 4 bases and the J gene lost 0 bases, with 7 bases spanning the gap. CDR3 DNA: TGTGCCAGCAGCCCGTTCGCGAACACCGGGGAGCTGTTTTTT. This gives the protein CASSPFANTGELFF.

This chain connects TRBV19 to TRBJ1-1; tentatively, D is TRBD1 (6 bases). Germline lookup yields CDR1 LNHDA and CDR2 SQIVND (reference sequence). The CDR3 extends over 16 amino acids. V dropped 3 bases and J dropped 1 base, with 15 bases sitting between them. The CDR3 nucleotides are TGTGCCAGTAGTATGAGGGGGGCGCGAAGGAACACTGAAGCTTTCTTT. It yields the protein CASSMRGARRNTEAFF.

This sequence joins TRBV3-1 (or the pseudogene TRBV3-2) and TRBJ2-1; no clear D. CDR1 LGHDT and CDR2 YNNKEL come from the germline V gene (reference sequence). The CDR3 covers 16 residues. V gave up 3 bases and J gave up 6 bases, with 18 bases separating them. The CDR3, as DNA: TGTGCCAGCAGCCATGGGCGCCGGACCGTACGCAATGAGCAGTTCTTC. Amino acids: CASSHGRRTVRNEQFF.

The chain employs TRBV3-1 (or the pseudogene TRBV3-2) and TRBJ1-6; 8 nucleotides match TRBD1. Trimming cost V 0 bases and J 6 bases; bases outside gene matches: 4. Germline CDR1 and CDR2: LGHDT and YNNKEL (reference sequence). The CDR3 has 16 amino acids. In DNA form, the CDR3 reads TGTGCCAGCAGCCAAGAAAGGGACAGGCCTAATTCACCCCTCCACTTT. Its translation is CASSQERDRPNSPLHF.

This sequence joins TRBV12-3 or TRBV12-4 and TRBJ2-1; D is undetermined. With 5 bases removed from V and 8 bases from J, the gap between germline ends came to 7 bases. This CDR3 spans 11 amino acids. The CDR3 DNA is TGTGCCAGCAGTATCAGCTATGAGCAGTTCTTC. This gives the protein CASSISYEQFF.

The chain combines TRBV6-2 or TRBV6-3 with TRBJ2-1, with unresolved D. This CDR3 is 14 amino acids long. The V gene's germline CDR1 is MNHEY and CDR2 SVGEGT. The V end lost 4 bases, the J end lost 3 bases, and 10 bases lay between the germline ends. The CDR3 coding sequence is TGTGCCAGCAGTTCTGAATACAGCTACAATGAGCAGTTCTTC. This sequence encodes CASSSEYSYNEQFF.

The chain joins TRBV19 to TRBJ2-1; tentatively, D is TRBD1 (5 bases). The CDR3 runs 16 residues. CDR1 is LNHDA and CDR2 is SQIVND in the germline V gene (reference sequence). V was trimmed by 5 bases and J by 2 bases, leaving 16 bases between them. The CDR3 DNA follows: TGTGCCAGTAGTTCCGACAGCCACCGGACCTACAATGAGCAGTTCTTC. It specifies CASSSDSHRTYNEQFF. Drawing the rest from reference TRBV19 and TRBJ2-1, the complete variable domain is DGGITQSPKYLFRKEGQNVTLSCEQNLNHDAMYWYRQDPGQGLRLIYYSQIVNDFQKGDIAEGYSVSREKKESFPLTVTSAQKNPTAFYLCASSSDSHRTYNEQFFGPGTRLTVL.

This clone has only a few counts. The chain recombines TRBV20-1 with TRBJ1-6, with a weak D call TRBD1 (5 bases). V was shortened by 3 bases and J by 5 bases, with 14 bases between the two germline ends. Germline lookup yields CDR1 DFQATT and CDR2 SNEGSKA (reference sequence). The CDR3 has 15 residues. CDR3 sequence reads: CSASVGERDNSPLHF. Written as DNA, the CDR3 is TGCAGTGCTAGTGTAGGGGAACGTGATAATTCACCCCTCCACTTT.

The chain links TRBV29-1 to TRBJ1-3; D perhaps matches TRBD1 (5 bases). V lost 4 bases, J lost 1 base, and 14 bases lay in between. Germline loops: CDR1 SQVTM, CDR2 ANQGSEA. The CDR3 runs to 15 residues. For the CDR3, the DNA is TGCAGCGTTGCGGGAGCGGGGGAATCTGGAAACACCATATATTTT. Translating gives CSVAGAGESGNTIYF.